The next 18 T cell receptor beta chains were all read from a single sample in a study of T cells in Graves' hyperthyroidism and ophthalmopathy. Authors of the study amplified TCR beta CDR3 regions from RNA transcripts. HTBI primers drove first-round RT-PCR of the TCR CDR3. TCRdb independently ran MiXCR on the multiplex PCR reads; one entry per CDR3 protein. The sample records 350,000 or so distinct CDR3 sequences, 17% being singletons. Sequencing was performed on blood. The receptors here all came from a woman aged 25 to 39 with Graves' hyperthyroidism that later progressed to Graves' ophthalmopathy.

The CDR3 nucleotides are TGTGCCAGCAGCTTGATGGGGGAAGCCAATGAGCAGTTCTTC. The encoded protein is CASSLMGEANEQFF. The J gene is TRBJ2-1, the V gene TRBV5-4; D tentatively fits TRBD1 or TRBD2 (5 bases each). The germline CDR1 and CDR2 sequences are SGHNT and YYREEE (reference sequence). CDR3 size: 14 residues. V lost 1 base and J lost 6, with 11 bases in between.

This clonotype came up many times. The CDR3 loop reads CASTVGGGTEAFF. The CDR3, as DNA: TGTGCCAGCACAGTCGGGGGGGGCACTGAAGCTTTCTTT. The chain employs TRBV2 and TRBJ1-1; possibly TRBD1 for D (5 bases). V lost 7 bases and J lost 4, with 13 bases in between. The germline gives CDR1 SNHLY, CDR2 FYNNEI. This CDR3 is 13 amino acids long.

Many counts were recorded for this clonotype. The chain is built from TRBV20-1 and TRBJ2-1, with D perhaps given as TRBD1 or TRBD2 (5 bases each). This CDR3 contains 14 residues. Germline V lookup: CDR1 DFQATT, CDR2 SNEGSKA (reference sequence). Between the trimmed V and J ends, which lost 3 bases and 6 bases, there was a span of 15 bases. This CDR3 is CSARGTPRGNEQFF. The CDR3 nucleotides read TGCAGTGCTAGGGGGACCCCTCGAGGCAATGAGCAGTTCTTC.

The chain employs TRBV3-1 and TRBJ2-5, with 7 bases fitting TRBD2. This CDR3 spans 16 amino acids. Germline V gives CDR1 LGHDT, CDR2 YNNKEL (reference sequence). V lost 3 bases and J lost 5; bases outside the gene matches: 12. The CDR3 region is CASSQFGGGPLETQYF. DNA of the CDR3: TGTGCCAGCAGCCAGTTCGGGGGAGGGCCGTTGGAGACCCAGTACTTC.

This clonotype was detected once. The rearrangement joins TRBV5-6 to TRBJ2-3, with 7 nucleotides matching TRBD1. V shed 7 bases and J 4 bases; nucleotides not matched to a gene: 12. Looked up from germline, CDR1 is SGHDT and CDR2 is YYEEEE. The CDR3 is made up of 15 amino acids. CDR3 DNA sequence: TGTGCCAGCTCCTCCCGTCGACAGGGCCCAGATACGCAGTATTTT. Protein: CASSSRRQGPDTQYF.

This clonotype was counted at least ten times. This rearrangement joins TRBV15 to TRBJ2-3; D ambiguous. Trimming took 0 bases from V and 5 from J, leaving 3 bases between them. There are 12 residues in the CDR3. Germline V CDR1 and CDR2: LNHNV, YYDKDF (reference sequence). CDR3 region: CATSRDQDTQYF. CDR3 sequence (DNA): TGTGCCACCAGCAGAGATCAAGATACGCAGTATTTT. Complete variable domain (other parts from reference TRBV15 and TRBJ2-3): DAMVIQNPRYQVTQFGKPVTLSCSQTLNHNVMYWYQQKSSQAPKLLFHYYDKDFNNEADTPDNFQSRRPNTSFCFLDIRSPGLGDTAMYLCATSRDQDTQYFGPGTRLTVL.

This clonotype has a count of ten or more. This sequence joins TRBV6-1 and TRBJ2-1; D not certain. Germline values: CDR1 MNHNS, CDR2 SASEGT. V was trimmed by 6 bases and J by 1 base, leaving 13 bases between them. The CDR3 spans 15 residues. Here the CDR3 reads CASRPAAASYNEQFF. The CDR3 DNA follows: TGTGCCAGCAGACCCGCGGCGGCATCCTACAATGAGCAGTTCTTC.

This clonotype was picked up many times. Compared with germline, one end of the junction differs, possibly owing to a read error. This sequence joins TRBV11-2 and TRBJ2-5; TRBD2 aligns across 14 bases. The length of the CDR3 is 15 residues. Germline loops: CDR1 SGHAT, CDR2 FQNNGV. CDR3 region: CASRGLAGEQETQHF. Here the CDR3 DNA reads TGTGCCAGCAGGGGACTAGCGGGGGAACAAGAGACCCAGCACTTC.

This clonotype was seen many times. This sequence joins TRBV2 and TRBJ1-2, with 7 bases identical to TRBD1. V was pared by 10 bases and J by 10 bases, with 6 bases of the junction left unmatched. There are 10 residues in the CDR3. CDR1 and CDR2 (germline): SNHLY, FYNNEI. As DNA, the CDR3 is TGTGCCAACAAACAGGGGATCTACACCTTC. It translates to CANKQGIYTF.

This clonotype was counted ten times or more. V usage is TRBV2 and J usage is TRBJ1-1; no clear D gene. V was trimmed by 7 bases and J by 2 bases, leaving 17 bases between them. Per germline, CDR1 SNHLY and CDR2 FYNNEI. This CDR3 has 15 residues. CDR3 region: CASTTPLDLNTEAFF. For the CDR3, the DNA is TGTGCCAGCACCACTCCTCTAGATCTAAACACTGAAGCTTTCTTT.

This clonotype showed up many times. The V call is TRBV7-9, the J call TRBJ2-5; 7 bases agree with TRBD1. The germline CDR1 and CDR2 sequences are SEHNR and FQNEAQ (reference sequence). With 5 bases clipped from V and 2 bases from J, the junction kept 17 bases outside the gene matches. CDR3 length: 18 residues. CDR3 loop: CASSGINWGTVDQETQYF. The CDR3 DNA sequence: TGTGCCAGCAGCGGAATTAATTGGGGGACAGTTGATCAAGAGACCCAGTACTTC.

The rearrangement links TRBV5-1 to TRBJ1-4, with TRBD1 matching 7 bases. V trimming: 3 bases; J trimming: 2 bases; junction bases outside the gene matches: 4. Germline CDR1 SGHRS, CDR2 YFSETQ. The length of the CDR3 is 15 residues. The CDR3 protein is CASSYTGVTNEKLFF. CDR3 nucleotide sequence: TGCGCCAGCAGCTACACAGGGGTTACTAATGAAAAACTGTTTTTT. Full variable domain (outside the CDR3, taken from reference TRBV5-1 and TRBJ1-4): KAGVTQTPRYLIKTRGQQVTLSCSPISGHRSVSWYQQTPGQGLQFLFEYFSETQRNKGNFPGRFSGRQFSNSRSEMNVSTLELGDSALYLCASSYTGVTNEKLFFGSGTQLSVL.

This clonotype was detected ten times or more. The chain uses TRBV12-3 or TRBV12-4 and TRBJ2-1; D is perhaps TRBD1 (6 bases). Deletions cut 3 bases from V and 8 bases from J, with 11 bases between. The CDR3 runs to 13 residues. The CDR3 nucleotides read TGTGCCAGCAGTTTCTCATCAGGGGATGAGCAGTTCTTC. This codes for CASSFSSGDEQFF.

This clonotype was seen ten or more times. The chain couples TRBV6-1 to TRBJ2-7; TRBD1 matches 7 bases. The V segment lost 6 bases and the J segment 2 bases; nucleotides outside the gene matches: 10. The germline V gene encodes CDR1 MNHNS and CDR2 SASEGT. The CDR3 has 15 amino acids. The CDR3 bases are TGTGCCAGCAGCGTATCCGGGACAGAGACCTACGAGCAGTACTTC. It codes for CASSVSGTETYEQYF.

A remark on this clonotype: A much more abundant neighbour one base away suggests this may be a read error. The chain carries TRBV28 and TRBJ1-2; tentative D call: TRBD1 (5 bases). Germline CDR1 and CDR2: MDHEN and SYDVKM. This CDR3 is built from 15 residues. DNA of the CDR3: TGTGCCAGCAGTTTCCGGGACCGTACCCACTATAGCTACACCTTC. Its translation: CASSFRDRTHYSYTF.

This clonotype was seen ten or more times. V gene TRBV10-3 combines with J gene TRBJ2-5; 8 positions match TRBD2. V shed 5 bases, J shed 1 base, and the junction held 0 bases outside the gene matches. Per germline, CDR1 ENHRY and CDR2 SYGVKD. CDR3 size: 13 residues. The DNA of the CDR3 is TGTGCCATCAGTAGCGGGAGCCAAGAGACCCAGTACTTC. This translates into CAISSGSQETQYF.

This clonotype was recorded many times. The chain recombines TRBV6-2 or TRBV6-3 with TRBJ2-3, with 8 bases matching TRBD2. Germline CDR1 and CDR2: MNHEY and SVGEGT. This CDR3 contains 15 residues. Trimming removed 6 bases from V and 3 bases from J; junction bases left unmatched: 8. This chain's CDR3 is CASRSGRARTDTQYF. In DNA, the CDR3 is TGTGCCAGCAGGTCCGGGAGGGCCCGGACAGATACGCAGTATTTT.

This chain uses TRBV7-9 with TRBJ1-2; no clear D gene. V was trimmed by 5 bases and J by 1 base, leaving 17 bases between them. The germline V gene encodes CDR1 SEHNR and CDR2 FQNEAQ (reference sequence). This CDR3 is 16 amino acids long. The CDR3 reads CASSQAAKGLNYGYTF. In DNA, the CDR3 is TGTGCCAGCAGCCAGGCAGCAAAGGGCCTTAACTATGGCTACACCTTC.